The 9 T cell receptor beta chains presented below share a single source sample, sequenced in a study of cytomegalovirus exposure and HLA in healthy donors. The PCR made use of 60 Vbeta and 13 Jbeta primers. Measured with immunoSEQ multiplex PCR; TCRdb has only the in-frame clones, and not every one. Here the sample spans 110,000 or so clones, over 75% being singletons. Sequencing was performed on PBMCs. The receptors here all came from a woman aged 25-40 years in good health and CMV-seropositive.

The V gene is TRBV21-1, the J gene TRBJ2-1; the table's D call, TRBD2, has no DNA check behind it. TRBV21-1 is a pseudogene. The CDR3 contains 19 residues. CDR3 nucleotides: TGTGCCAGCAGCAAAGTTCGGGGGGCGCCATGTTGGTCCTACAATGAGCAGTTCTTC. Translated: CASSKVRGAPCWSYNEQFF.

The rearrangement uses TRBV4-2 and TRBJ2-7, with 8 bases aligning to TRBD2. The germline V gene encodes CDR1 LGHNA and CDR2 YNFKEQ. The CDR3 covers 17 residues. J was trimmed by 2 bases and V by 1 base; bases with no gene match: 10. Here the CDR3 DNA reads TGTGCCAGCAGCCAAGGAGTTTCGGGGGGGCTGACCTACGAGCAGTACTTC. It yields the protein CASSQGVSGGLTYEQYF.

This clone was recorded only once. The DNA for the CDR3 is TGTGCCAGCAGCGTGTGGGGGGGCACTGAAGCTTTCTTT. Translation: CASSVWGGTEAFF. This sequence joins TRBV9 and TRBJ1-1; the D gene is possibly TRBD1 (5 bases). V dropped 2 bases and J dropped 4 bases, with 9 bases sitting between them. This CDR3 comprises 13 residues. Per germline, CDR1 SGDLS and CDR2 YYNGEE.

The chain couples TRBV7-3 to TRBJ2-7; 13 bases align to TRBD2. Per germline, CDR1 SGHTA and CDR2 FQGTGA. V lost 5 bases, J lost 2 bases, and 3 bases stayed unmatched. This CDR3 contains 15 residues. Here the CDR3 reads CASSVGTSGAYEQYF. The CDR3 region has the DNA TGTGCCAGCAGCGTAGGGACTAGCGGGGCCTACGAGCAGTACTTC.

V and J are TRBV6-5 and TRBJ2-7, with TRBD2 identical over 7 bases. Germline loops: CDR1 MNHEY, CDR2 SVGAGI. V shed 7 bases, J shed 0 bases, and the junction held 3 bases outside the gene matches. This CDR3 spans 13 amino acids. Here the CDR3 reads CASKAGDSYEQYF. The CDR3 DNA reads TGTGCCAGCAAGGCGGGGGACTCCTACGAGCAGTACTTC.

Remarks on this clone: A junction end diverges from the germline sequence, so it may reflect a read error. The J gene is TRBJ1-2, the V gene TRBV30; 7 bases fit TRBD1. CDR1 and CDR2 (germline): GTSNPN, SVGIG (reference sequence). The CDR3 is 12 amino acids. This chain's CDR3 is CAWFRGQGDYNF. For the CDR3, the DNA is TGTGCCTGGTTCCGTGGGCAGGGGGATTACAACTTC.

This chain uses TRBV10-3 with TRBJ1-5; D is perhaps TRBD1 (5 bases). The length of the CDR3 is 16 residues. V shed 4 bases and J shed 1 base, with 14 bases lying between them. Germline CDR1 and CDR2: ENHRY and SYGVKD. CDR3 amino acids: CAISAQTVSSNQPQHF. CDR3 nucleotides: TGTGCCATCAGTGCCCAGACAGTATCGAGCAATCAGCCCCAGCATTTT.

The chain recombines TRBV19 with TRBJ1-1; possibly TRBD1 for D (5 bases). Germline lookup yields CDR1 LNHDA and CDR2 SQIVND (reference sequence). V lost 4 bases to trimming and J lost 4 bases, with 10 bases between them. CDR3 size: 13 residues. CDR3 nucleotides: TGTGCCAGTAGTACTGCGGGGGGCACTGAAGCTTTCTTT. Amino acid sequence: CASSTAGGTEAFF.

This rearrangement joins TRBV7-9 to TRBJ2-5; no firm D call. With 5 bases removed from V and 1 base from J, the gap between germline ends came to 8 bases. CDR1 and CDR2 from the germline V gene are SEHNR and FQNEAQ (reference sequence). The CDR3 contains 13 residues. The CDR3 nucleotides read TGTGCCAGCAGCCCGCGCCTCCAAGAGACCCAGTACTTC. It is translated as CASSPRLQETQYF.